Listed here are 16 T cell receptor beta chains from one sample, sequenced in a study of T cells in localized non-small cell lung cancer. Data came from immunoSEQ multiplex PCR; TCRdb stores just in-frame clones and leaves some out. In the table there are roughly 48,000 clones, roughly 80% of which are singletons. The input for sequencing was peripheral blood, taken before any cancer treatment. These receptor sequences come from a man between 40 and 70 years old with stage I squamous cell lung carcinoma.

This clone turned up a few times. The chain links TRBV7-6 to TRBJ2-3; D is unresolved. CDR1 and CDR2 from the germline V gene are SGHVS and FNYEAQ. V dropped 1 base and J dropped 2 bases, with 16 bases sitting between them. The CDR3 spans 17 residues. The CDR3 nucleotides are TGTGCCAGCAGCTTAGTTTCCCTTGGCAGCTTCACAGATACGCAGTATTTT. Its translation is CASSLVSLGSFTDTQYF.

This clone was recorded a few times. CDR3 loop: CASSQDVAGGPDTQYF. The DNA of the CDR3 is TGTGCCAGCAGCCAAGATGTCGCGGGGGGGCCAGATACGCAGTATTTT. This sequence joins TRBV4-2 and TRBJ2-3, with 9 bases identical to TRBD2. CDR3 length equals 16 residues. Germline trimming cut 0 bases from V and 4 bases from J; bases unmatched to any gene: 5. The germline V gene has CDR1 LGHNA and CDR2 YNFKEQ.

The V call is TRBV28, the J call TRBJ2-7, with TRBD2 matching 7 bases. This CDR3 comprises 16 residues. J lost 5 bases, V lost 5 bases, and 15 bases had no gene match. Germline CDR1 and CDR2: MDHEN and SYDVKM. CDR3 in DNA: TGTGCCAGCAGTCTCCGGGTTGGGGGAGGGTACCACGAGCAGTACTTC. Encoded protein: CASSLRVGGGYHEQYF. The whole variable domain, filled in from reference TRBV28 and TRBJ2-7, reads DVKVTQSSRYLVKRTGEKVFLECVQDMDHENMFWYRQDPGLGLRLIYFSYDVKMKEKGDIPEGYSVSREKKERFSLILESASTNQTSMYLCASSLRVGGGYHEQYFGPGTRLTVT.

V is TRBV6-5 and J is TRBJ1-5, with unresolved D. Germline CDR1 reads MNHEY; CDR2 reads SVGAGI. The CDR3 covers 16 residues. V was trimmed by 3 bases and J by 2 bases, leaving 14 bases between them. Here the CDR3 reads CASSYRRVRGNQPQHF. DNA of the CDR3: TGTGCCAGCAGTTATCGGAGGGTAAGGGGCAATCAGCCCCAGCATTTT.

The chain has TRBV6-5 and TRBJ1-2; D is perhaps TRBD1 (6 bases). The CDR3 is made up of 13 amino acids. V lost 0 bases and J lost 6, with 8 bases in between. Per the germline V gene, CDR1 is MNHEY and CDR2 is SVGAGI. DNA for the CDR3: TGTGCCAGCAGTTACTCGGAGGGGGATGGCTACACCTTC. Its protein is CASSYSEGDGYTF.

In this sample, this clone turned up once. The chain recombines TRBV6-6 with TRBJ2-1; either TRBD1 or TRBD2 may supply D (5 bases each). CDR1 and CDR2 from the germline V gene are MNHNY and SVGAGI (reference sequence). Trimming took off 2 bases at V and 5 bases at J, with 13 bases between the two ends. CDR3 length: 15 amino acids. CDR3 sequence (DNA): TGTGCCAGCAGTTACCGGGTGGGGGACGACAATGAGCAGTTCTTC. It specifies CASSYRVGDDNEQFF.

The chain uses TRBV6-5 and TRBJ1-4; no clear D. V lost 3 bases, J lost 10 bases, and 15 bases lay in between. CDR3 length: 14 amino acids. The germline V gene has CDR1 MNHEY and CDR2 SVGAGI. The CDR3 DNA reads TGTGCCAGCAGTTATGGAAGGTTAGAACGAAAACTGTTTTTT. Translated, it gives CASSYGRLERKLFF.

In nucleotides, the CDR3 is TGTGCCAGCAGCCTTCGCCGGGGCCGCGGCGAAGCTTTCTTT. It translates to CASSLRRGRGEAFF. The V call is TRBV7-2, the J call TRBJ1-1; tentative D call: TRBD1 (5 bases). The V end was cut by 5 bases, the J end by 8 bases, with 18 bases between. Germline V lookup: CDR1 SGHTA, CDR2 FQGNSA. This CDR3 has 14 amino acids.

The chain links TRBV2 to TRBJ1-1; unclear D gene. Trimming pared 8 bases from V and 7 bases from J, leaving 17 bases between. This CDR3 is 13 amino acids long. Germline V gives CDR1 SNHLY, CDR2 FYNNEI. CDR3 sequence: CASPVDTSFEAFF. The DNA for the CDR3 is TGTGCCAGCCCTGTCGACACGTCCTTTGAAGCTTTCTTT. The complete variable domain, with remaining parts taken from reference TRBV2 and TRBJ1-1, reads EPEVTQTPSHQVTQMGQEVILRCVPISNHLYFYWYRQILGQKVEFLVSFYNNEISEKSEIFDDQFSVERPDGSNFTLKIRSTKLEDSAMYFCASPVDTSFEAFFGQGTRLTVV.

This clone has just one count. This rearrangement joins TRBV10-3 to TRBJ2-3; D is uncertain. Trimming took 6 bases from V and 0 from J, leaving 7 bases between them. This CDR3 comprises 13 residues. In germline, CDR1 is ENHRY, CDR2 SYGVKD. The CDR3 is CAIRTGSTDTQYF. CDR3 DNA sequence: TGTGCCATCAGAACCGGTAGCACAGATACGCAGTATTTT.

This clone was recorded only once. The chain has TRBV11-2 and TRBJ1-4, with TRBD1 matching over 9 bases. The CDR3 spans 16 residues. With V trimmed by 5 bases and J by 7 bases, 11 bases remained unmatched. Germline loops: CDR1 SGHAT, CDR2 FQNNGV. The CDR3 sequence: CASSASQTGGSEKLFF. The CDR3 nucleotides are TGTGCCAGCAGCGCAAGTCAGACAGGGGGTAGTGAAAAACTGTTTTTT.

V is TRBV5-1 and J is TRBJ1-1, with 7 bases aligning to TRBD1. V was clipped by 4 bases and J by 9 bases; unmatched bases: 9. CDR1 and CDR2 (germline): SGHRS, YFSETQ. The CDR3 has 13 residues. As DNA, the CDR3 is TGCGCCAGCAGCACCCGACCGGGACAGCAAGCTTTCTTT. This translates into CASSTRPGQQAFF.

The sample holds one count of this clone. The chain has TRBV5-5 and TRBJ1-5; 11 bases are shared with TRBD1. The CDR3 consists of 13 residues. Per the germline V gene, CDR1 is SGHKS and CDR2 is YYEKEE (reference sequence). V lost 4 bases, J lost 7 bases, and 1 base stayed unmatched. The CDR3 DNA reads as TGTGCCAGCAGCAGGGACAGGGGGCAGCCCCAGCATTTT. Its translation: CASSRDRGQPQHF.

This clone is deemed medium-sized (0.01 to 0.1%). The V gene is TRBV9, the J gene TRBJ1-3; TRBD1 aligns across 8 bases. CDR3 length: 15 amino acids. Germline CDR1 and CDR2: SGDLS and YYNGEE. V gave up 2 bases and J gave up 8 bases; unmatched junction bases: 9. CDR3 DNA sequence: TGTGCCAGCAGCGTTGGGGCAGGGGGCTGGGACACCATATATTTT. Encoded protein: CASSVGAGGWDTIYF.

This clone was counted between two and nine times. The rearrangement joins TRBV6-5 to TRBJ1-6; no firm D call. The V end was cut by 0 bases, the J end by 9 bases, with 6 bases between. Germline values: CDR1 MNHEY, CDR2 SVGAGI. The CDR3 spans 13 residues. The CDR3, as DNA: TGTGCCAGCAGTTACTCCACCCGTTCACCCCTCCACTTT. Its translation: CASSYSTRSPLHF.

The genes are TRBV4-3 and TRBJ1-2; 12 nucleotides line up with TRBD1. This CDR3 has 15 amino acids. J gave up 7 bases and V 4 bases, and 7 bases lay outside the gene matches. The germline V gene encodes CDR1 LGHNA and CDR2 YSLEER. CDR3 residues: CASSPTGTGGGGYTF. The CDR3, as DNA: TGCGCCAGCAGCCCAACCGGGACAGGGGGCGGTGGCTACACCTTC.